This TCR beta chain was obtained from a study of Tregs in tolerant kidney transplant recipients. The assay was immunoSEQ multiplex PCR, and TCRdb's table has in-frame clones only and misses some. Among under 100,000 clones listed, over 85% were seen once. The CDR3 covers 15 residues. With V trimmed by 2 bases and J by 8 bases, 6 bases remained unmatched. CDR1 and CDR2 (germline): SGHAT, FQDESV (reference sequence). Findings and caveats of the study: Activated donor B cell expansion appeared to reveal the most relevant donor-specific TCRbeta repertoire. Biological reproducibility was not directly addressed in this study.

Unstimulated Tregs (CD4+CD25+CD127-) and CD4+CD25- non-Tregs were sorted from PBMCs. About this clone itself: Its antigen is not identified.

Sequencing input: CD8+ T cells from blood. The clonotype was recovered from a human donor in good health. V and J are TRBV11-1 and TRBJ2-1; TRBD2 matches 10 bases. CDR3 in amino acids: CASSLWGLALDEQFF. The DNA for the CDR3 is TGTGCCAGCAGCTTATGGGGACTAGCGCTGGATGAGCAGTTCTTC.